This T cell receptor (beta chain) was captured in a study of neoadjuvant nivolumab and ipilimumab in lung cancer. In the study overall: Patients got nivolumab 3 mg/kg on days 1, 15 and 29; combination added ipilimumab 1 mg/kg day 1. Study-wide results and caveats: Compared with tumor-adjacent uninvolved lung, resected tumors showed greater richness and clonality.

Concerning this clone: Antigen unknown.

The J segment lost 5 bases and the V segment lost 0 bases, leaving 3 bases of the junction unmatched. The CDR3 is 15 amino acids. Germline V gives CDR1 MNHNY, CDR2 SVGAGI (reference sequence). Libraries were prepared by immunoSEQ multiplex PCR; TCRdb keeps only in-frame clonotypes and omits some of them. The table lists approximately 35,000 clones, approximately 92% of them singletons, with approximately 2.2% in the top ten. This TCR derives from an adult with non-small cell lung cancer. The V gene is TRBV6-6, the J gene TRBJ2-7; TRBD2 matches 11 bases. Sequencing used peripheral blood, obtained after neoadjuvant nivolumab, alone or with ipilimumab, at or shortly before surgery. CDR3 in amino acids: CASSYSPTSGNEQYF. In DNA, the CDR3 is TGTGCCAGCAGTTACTCGCCGACTAGCGGGAACGAGCAGTACTTC.